The TCR beta chain under discussion was sequenced for a study of blood T cell repertoires in COVID-19. Trimming took 4 bases from V and 2 from J; bases not matched to a gene: 6. This CDR3 is 15 amino acids long. Germline V gene lookup returns CDR1 LNHDA and CDR2 SQIVND (reference sequence). Only in-frame clones appear in the TCRdb table, and some are missing; sequencing was by immunoSEQ multiplex PCR. The sample includes about 170,000 clones, over 70% of them seen just once. This receptor was identified in a woman between 50 and 59 years old in a cohort exposed to, infected with or recovered from COVID-19 (not recorded which). The sequenced sample consisted of PBMCs or T cells enriched from blood (not recorded which). The chain combines TRBV19 with TRBJ2-3; 7 bases fit TRBD2. CDR3 DNA sequence: TGTGCCAGTAGTACTTCGGGGGGAAACACAGATACGCAGTATTTT. Translated: CASSTSGGNTDTQYF.